One sample yielded the 24 T cell receptor beta chains listed below, sequenced in a study of cytomegalovirus exposure and HLA in healthy donors. Both 60 Vbeta primers and 13 Jbeta primers went into the PCR. Only in-frame clones appear in the TCRdb table, and some are missing; sequencing was by immunoSEQ multiplex PCR. The data show 150,000 to 200,000 clones, almost 80% seen once. Sequencing used PBMCs. The receptors stem from a man between 45 and 60 years old in good health and CMV-seropositive.

The V gene is TRBV4-1, the J gene TRBJ2-5; 11 bases agree with TRBD1. The CDR3 runs 14 residues. Germline loops: CDR1 MGHRA, CDR2 YSYEKL. Unmatched junction bases numbered 2, after V lost 3 bases and J lost 5 bases. CDR3 amino acids: CASSQGDRGETQYF. The DNA of the CDR3 is TGCGCCAGCAGCCAGGGGGACAGGGGGGAGACCCAGTACTTC.

This chain joins TRBV6-5 and TRBJ1-6, with 8 bases that match TRBD1. CDR3 size: 15 residues. Trimming at V came to 4 bases and at J to 2 bases, leaving 1 base not matched to a gene. Germline loops: CDR1 MNHEY, CDR2 SVGAGI. DNA of the CDR3: TGTGCCAGCAGTTCGGACAGGGCCTATAATTCACCCCTCCACTTT. Its translation is CASSSDRAYNSPLHF.

The V call is TRBV6-1, the J call TRBJ2-5; 8 positions match TRBD2. Trimming removed 2 bases from V and 4 bases from J; junction bases left unmatched: 12. Germline assignment: CDR1 MNHNS and CDR2 SASEGT. The CDR3 contains 17 residues. The CDR3 DNA reads TGTGCCAGCAGTGAACGTGGGCGGGGGGTAGGAGGAGAGACCCAGTACTTC. It translates to CASSERGRGVGGETQYF.

V and J are TRBV27 and TRBJ1-2; D not certain. Germline CDR1 is MNHEY and CDR2 is SMNVEV (reference sequence). The CDR3 sequence is 16 residues long. V lost 6 bases, J lost 2 bases, and 19 bases lay in between. In nucleotides, the CDR3 is TGTGCCAGCAGGCTAAGAGCAGAGGAGAGAAACTATGGCTACACCTTC. It specifies CASRLRAEERNYGYTF.

V usage is TRBV7-9 and J usage is TRBJ1-1; 8 nucleotides align to TRBD1. The length of the CDR3 is 12 residues. The germline CDR1 and CDR2 sequences are SEHNR and FQNEAQ (reference sequence). Trimming cost V 4 bases and J 9 bases; bases outside gene matches: 4. In nucleotides, the CDR3 is TGTGCCAGCAGCTACACAGGGGGACAAGCTTTCTTT. Translated, it gives CASSYTGGQAFF.

This rearrangement joins TRBV29-1 to TRBJ1-5; unclear D gene. The germline V gene has CDR1 SQVTM and CDR2 ANQGSEA. The CDR3 is made up of 19 amino acids. V was shortened by 7 bases and J by 0 bases, with 28 bases between the two germline ends. Here the CDR3 reads CSAAKEGAPFHYSNQPQHF. CDR3 DNA: TGCAGCGCCGCGAAGGAGGGCGCCCCGTTCCACTATAGCAATCAGCCCCAGCATTTT.

This clone has just a few counts. The chain carries TRBV15 and TRBJ1-4; a weak D match, TRBD1 (5 bases). This CDR3 has 13 amino acids. Trimming pared 0 bases from V and 13 bases from J, leaving 12 bases between. Germline-derived CDR1 and CDR2 are LNHNV and YYDKDF (reference sequence). The CDR3 loop reads CATSRDYGATLFF. Written as DNA, the CDR3 is TGTGCCACCAGCAGAGATTATGGGGCTACACTGTTTTTT.

J is TRBJ1-1 and V is TRBV28; unclear D gene. Germline CDR1 and CDR2: MDHEN and SYDVKM. V was clipped by 8 bases and J by 11 bases, with 15 bases between them. The CDR3 runs to 11 residues. CDR3 amino acids: CASLQTGSAFF. In DNA, the CDR3 is TGTGCCAGCTTGCAAACGGGATCTGCTTTCTTT.

The chain joins TRBV28 to TRBJ2-7, with 9 bases matching TRBD1. The CDR3 length is 15 residues. Per germline, CDR1 MDHEN and CDR2 SYDVKM. Trimming removed 6 bases from V and 2 bases from J; junction bases left unmatched: 8. The CDR3 region is CASRKPGTGTYEQYF. CDR3 coding DNA: TGTGCCAGCAGGAAACCCGGGACAGGGACCTACGAGCAGTACTTC.

The J gene is TRBJ2-3, the V gene TRBV9; D gene uncertain. Looked up from germline, CDR1 is SGDLS and CDR2 is YYNGEE. Trimming shortened V by 0 bases and J by 0 bases, and 11 bases separated the two germline ends. CDR3 length: 16 residues. In nucleotides, the CDR3 is TGTGCCAGCAGCGTAGAGATTAGTCCTAGCACAGATACGCAGTATTTT. Protein product: CASSVEISPSTDTQYF.

This clone was seen a handful of times. The gene calls are TRBV7-2 and TRBJ1-6, with TRBD1 matching over 8 bases. The CDR3 runs to 15 residues. Unmatched junction bases numbered 9, after V lost 5 bases and J lost 9 bases. Germline V gene sequence: CDR1 SGHTA, CDR2 FQGNSA. The CDR3 DNA follows: TGTGCCAGCAGCCCCGGACAGGGAATGAGTTCACCCCTCCACTTT. Its protein product is CASSPGQGMSSPLHF.

The rearrangement uses TRBV28 and TRBJ1-1; tentative D call: TRBD1 (6 bases). The CDR3 runs 15 residues. V lost 5 bases, J lost 2 bases, and 15 bases lay in between. Germline CDR1 reads MDHEN; CDR2 reads SYDVKM. Written as DNA, the CDR3 is TGTGCCAGCAGTCAGCCCGACAGGCCCAACACTGAAGCTTTCTTT. Residues: CASSQPDRPNTEAFF. Looking up the rest from reference TRBV28 and TRBJ1-1 gives the full variable domain: DVKVTQSSRYLVKRTGEKVFLECVQDMDHENMFWYRQDPGLGLRLIYFSYDVKMKEKGDIPEGYSVSREKKERFSLILESASTNQTSMYLCASSQPDRPNTEAFFGQGTRLTVV.

The chain has TRBV6-6 and TRBJ1-1; 11 bases align to TRBD1. Germline V gene sequence: CDR1 MNHNY, CDR2 SVGAGI (reference sequence). V lost 2 bases, J lost 10 bases, and 6 bases stayed unmatched. The CDR3 runs 14 residues. The CDR3 spells CASSYRTGGGSAFF. The CDR3 region has the DNA TGTGCCAGCAGTTACCGGACAGGGGGCGGGTCAGCTTTCTTT.

The chain links TRBV28 to TRBJ2-5; no reliable D call. Germline loops: CDR1 MDHEN, CDR2 SYDVKM. Deletions cut 2 bases from V and 5 bases from J, with 9 bases between. The CDR3 consists of 13 residues. CDR3 protein: CASSLGPRETQYF. CDR3 sequence (DNA): TGTGCCAGCAGTTTAGGTCCGCGGGAGACCCAGTACTTC.

This clone was seen more than once but under ten times. This rearrangement joins TRBV18 to TRBJ2-3; 10 bases match TRBD1. Germline values: CDR1 KGHSH, CDR2 LQKENI. J lost 10 bases, V lost 6 bases, and 13 bases had no gene match. The CDR3 covers 15 residues. CDR3 sequence: CASSARGDRGAPQYF. The CDR3 DNA reads as TGTGCCAGCTCTGCCCGGGGGGACAGGGGTGCACCGCAGTATTTT.

This clone has only a few counts. The chain combines TRBV9 with TRBJ2-1, with 11 bases that match TRBD2. This CDR3 contains 15 residues. The trim removed 4 bases at V and 6 bases at J, leaving 6 bases unmatched. The germline V gene encodes CDR1 SGDLS and CDR2 YYNGEE. The CDR3 spells CASSSPGTSGNEQFF. The CDR3 region has the DNA TGTGCCAGCAGCTCCCCCGGGACTAGCGGCAATGAGCAGTTCTTC.

The V call is TRBV2, the J call TRBJ2-5; TRBD1 is a possible D gene (5 bases). This CDR3 spans 16 amino acids. The ends were cut back, 1 base at V and 7 bases at J, with 19 bases in the middle. Germline assignment: CDR1 SNHLY and CDR2 FYNNEI. CDR3 bases: TGTGCCAGCAGTGAAGGGTTGGGGCTACGCGAAGCGACCCAGTACTTC. It is translated as CASSEGLGLREATQYF.

This clone was counted between two and nine times. This chain links TRBV5-1 with TRBJ1-1; D perhaps matches TRBD1 (6 bases). Germline V gives CDR1 SGHRS, CDR2 YFSETQ. The CDR3 sequence is 13 residues long. V was clipped by 3 bases and J by 0 bases, with 6 bases between them. CDR3 DNA: TGCGCCAGCAGCTGGACAGTGAACACTGAAGCTTTCTTT. It codes for CASSWTVNTEAFF. Together with reference TRBV5-1 and TRBJ1-1, the CDR3 gives the full variable domain: KAGVTQTPRYLIKTRGQQVTLSCSPISGHRSVSWYQQTPGQGLQFLFEYFSETQRNKGNFPGRFSGRQFSNSRSEMNVSTLELGDSALYLCASSWTVNTEAFFGQGTRLTVV.

This chain joins TRBV7-8 and TRBJ1-5; D is perhaps TRBD1 (5 bases). Trimming stripped 9 bases from V and 6 bases from J, with 15 bases between. Germline assignment: CDR1 SGHVS and CDR2 FQNEAQ. CDR3 length equals 13 residues. CDR3 sequence reads: CASGRGKGQPQHF. The CDR3 DNA reads as TGTGCCAGTGGGCGGGGGAAGGGTCAGCCCCAGCATTTT.

This chain uses TRBV4-1 with TRBJ1-1, with 7 bases identical to TRBD1. The CDR3 covers 16 residues. CDR1 is MGHRA and CDR2 is YSYEKL in the germline V gene. The V gene end was trimmed by 10 bases and the J gene end by 1 base; junction bases not matched to a gene: 15. CDR3 nucleotide sequence: TGCGCCACCCTCTCCCGGGACAGCGGAGAGAACACTGAAGCTTTCTTT. Residues: CATLSRDSGENTEAFF.

Remarks on this clone: This specimen includes other DNA sequences encoding the same CDR3. The chain carries TRBV7-9 and TRBJ1-1; possible D gene TRBD1, 6 bases. The V end was cut by 1 base, the J end by 2 bases, with 8 bases between. This CDR3 comprises 14 residues. The V gene's germline CDR1 is SEHNR and CDR2 FQNEAQ (reference sequence). In nucleotides, the CDR3 is TGTGCCAGCAGCTTAGTCAGGGGAAACACTGAAGCTTTCTTT. Its protein product is CASSLVRGNTEAFF. The full variable domain, in which reference TRBV7-9 and TRBJ1-1 provide the parts outside the CDR3, is DTGVSQNPRHKITKRGQNVTFRCDPISEHNRLYWYRQTLGQGPEFLTYFQNEAQLEKSRLLSDRFSAERPKGSFSTLEIQRTEQGDSAMYLCASSLVRGNTEAFFGQGTRLTVV.

This chain joins TRBV5-4 and TRBJ1-2; a weak D match, TRBD1 (6 bases). The CDR3 sequence is 13 residues long. V was cut by 0 bases and J by 6 bases, with 9 bases left in between. Germline values: CDR1 SGHNT, CDR2 YYREEE (reference sequence). The CDR3, as DNA: TGTGCCAGCAGCTTGGACAGGGAAGATGGCTACACCTTC. Protein product: CASSLDREDGYTF.

This clone was recorded only once. The chain joins TRBV5-1 to TRBJ1-1; 10 positions agree with TRBD1. Germline V gene sequence: CDR1 SGHRS, CDR2 YFSETQ. CDR3 length: 13 amino acids. V trimming: 2 bases; J trimming: 10 bases; junction bases outside the gene matches: 5. CDR3 amino acids: CASSLGQGDIAFF. The CDR3 region has the DNA TGCGCCAGCAGCTTAGGACAGGGGGATATAGCTTTCTTT.

In this sample, this clone is medium-sized. This chain joins TRBV7-2 and TRBJ2-1; perhaps TRBD2 as D (6 bases). Germline CDR1 reads SGHTA; CDR2 reads FQGNSA. This CDR3 has 16 residues. Between the trimmed V and J ends, which lost 1 base and 7 bases, there was a span of 17 bases. In DNA, the CDR3 is TGTGCCAGCAGCTTAGAACCCGGCGCAGGGAGGAATGAGCAGTTCTTC. This gives the protein CASSLEPGAGRNEQFF.